Shown below are 20 T cell receptor beta chains from a single sample sequenced in a study of cytomegalovirus exposure and HLA in healthy donors. Researchers ran the PCR with 60 Vbeta and 13 Jbeta primers. The assay was immunoSEQ multiplex PCR, and TCRdb's table has in-frame clones only and misses some. This sample has more than 60,000 clones, with around four fifths found just once. What was sequenced was PBMCs. The receptors stem from a middle-aged woman in good health and CMV-seropositive.

The V call is TRBV2, the J call TRBJ1-1, with 8 bases identical to TRBD1. CDR1 is SNHLY and CDR2 is FYNNEI in the germline V gene. Trimming took 6 bases from V and 4 from J; bases not matched to a gene: 7. The CDR3 is 14 amino acids. In nucleotides, the CDR3 is TGTGCCAGCAGGGCCGGACAGGGTACCACTGAAGCTTTCTTT. It specifies CASRAGQGTTEAFF.

This chain joins TRBV2 and TRBJ2-3; 8 nucleotides align to TRBD2. The CDR3 totals 15 residues. V lost 6 bases to trimming and J lost 4 bases; unmatched junction nucleotides: 9. Germline loops: CDR1 SNHLY, CDR2 FYNNEI. CDR3 residues: CASRDYSGAADTQYF. The CDR3, as DNA: TGTGCCAGCAGAGACTATAGCGGGGCGGCAGATACGCAGTATTTT.

The chain recombines TRBV18 with TRBJ1-1; TRBD1 matches at 7 bases. Germline CDR1 is KGHSH and CDR2 is LQKENI. CDR3 length: 14 residues. The ends lost 3 bases at V and 4 bases at J; junction bases unmatched: 5. This CDR3 is CASSPYRGGTEAFF. DNA for the CDR3: TGTGCCAGCTCACCGTACAGGGGCGGCACTGAAGCTTTCTTT.

This chain uses TRBV6-1 with TRBJ2-2, with 7 positions matching TRBD1. V shed 2 bases, J shed 3 bases, and the junction held 3 bases outside the gene matches. The length of the CDR3 is 15 residues. CDR1 is MNHNS, CDR2 SASEGT, per germline. The CDR3 coding sequence is TGTGCCAGCAGTGAACACAGGGGATACACCGGGGAGCTGTTTTTT. It specifies CASSEHRGYTGELFF.

This chain uses TRBV5-6 with TRBJ2-7; D gene ambiguous. This CDR3 is built from 12 residues. V shed 4 bases and J shed 3 bases, with 8 bases lying between them. Germline loops: CDR1 SGHDT, CDR2 YYEEEE. The CDR3 region has the DNA TGTGCCAGCAGCGCCACCAGCTACGAGCAGTACTTC. This gives the protein CASSATSYEQYF.

The chain has TRBV5-1 and TRBJ2-7, with 9 bases fitting TRBD1. The CDR3 runs 15 residues. Germline V gene lookup returns CDR1 SGHRS and CDR2 YFSETQ. With V trimmed by 4 bases and J by 4 bases, 9 bases remained unmatched. CDR3 sequence: CASSAGTGFKYEQYF. CDR3 bases: TGCGCCAGCAGCGCTGGGACAGGGTTTAAGTACGAGCAGTACTTC.

The V gene is TRBV28, the J gene TRBJ1-1; 8 bases are shared with TRBD1. The CDR3 is made up of 16 amino acids. The ends lost 3 bases at V and 0 bases at J; junction bases unmatched: 6. From germline, CDR1 is MDHEN and CDR2 SYDVKM. The CDR3 is CASSLAGGRLNTEAFF. CDR3 in DNA: TGTGCCAGCAGTTTGGCAGGGGGCAGATTGAACACTGAAGCTTTCTTT.

The V and J genes are TRBV9 and TRBJ2-1; 8 nucleotides agree with TRBD2. Losses at the gene ends were 3 bases for V and 2 bases for J; bases not matched to a gene: 4. The CDR3 has 15 amino acids. Germline CDR1 reads SGDLS; CDR2 reads YYNGEE. CDR3 in amino acids: CASSEISGAYNEQFF. The CDR3 bases are TGTGCCAGCAGCGAGATTAGCGGGGCCTACAATGAGCAGTTCTTC.

By share of the sample, this clone is medium-sized (0.01 to 0.1%). The CDR3 region has the DNA TGCGCCAGCAGCTTCGCAGGGGTAGACGAGACCCAGTACTTC. Translated: CASSFAGVDETQYF. V usage is TRBV5-1 and J usage is TRBJ2-5; D possibly corresponds to TRBD1 (6 bases). V was cut by 2 bases and J by 5 bases, with 13 bases left in between. The CDR3 totals 14 residues. Germline values: CDR1 SGHRS, CDR2 YFSETQ.

The genes are TRBV30 and TRBJ1-5, with 10 bases matching TRBD1. V was clipped by 1 base and J by 6 bases; unmatched bases: 3. The CDR3 totals 14 residues. Per germline, CDR1 GTSNPN and CDR2 SVGIG (reference sequence). CDR3: CAWSGTGGVQPQHF. For the CDR3, the DNA is TGTGCCTGGAGTGGGACAGGGGGAGTTCAGCCCCAGCATTTT.

The J gene is TRBJ1-5, the V gene TRBV6-1, with TRBD1 matching over 12 bases. V trimming: 4 bases; J trimming: 11 bases; junction bases outside the gene matches: 6. Germline V gene lookup returns CDR1 MNHNS and CDR2 SASEGT. This CDR3 region has 14 residues. CDR3 region: CASSGGQGAGAQHF. CDR3 in DNA: TGTGCCAGCAGTGGGGGACAGGGGGCAGGAGCCCAGCATTTT.

This chain links TRBV23-1 with TRBJ2-5; TRBD1 is a possible D gene (5 bases). TRBV23-1 falls under the ORF class, with uncertain function. CDR3 length: 15 amino acids. V shed 0 bases and J shed 3 bases, with 11 bases lying between them. The CDR3 loop is CASSQSYGREETQYF. As DNA, the CDR3 is TGCGCCAGCAGTCAATCGTACGGCAGGGAAGAGACCCAGTACTTC.

The genes are TRBV11-3 and TRBJ2-1, with no clear D. The germline gives CDR1 SGHNT, CDR2 YENEEA. V gave up 0 bases and J gave up 8 bases, with 14 bases separating them. The CDR3 consists of 15 residues. The CDR3 DNA reads as TGTGCCAGCAGCTTAGAGAGAACGTCAGGCGATGAGCAGTTCTTC. Protein product: CASSLERTSGDEQFF. The variable domain in full, completed from reference TRBV11-3 and TRBJ2-1, reads EAGVVQSPRYKIIEKKQPVAFWCNPISGHNTLYWYLQNLGQGPELLIRYENEEAVDDSQLPKDRFSAERLKGVDSTLKIQPAELGDSAVYLCASSLERTSGDEQFFGPGTRLTVL.

J is TRBJ1-1 and V is TRBV7-9; D is undetermined. CDR1 and CDR2 (germline): SEHNR, FQNEAQ (reference sequence). This CDR3 spans 13 amino acids. Trimming left V 2 bases short and J 2 bases short, with 6 bases between. DNA of the CDR3: TGTGCCAGCAGCTTAAACTCTAACACTGAAGCTTTCTTT. Protein: CASSLNSNTEAFF.

This clone has more than one count but fewer than ten. The chain uses TRBV6-1 and TRBJ2-4; 7 bases agree with TRBD1. Unmatched junction bases numbered 6, after V lost 4 bases and J lost 0 bases. The CDR3 is 16 residues long. Germline CDR1 MNHNS, CDR2 SASEGT. The CDR3 reads CASSGGQAGAKNIQYF. The CDR3 coding sequence is TGTGCCAGCAGTGGCGGACAGGCGGGAGCCAAAAACATTCAGTACTTC.

The gene calls are TRBV9 and TRBJ2-1, with a tentative D call TRBD2 (6 bases). Germline V gene sequence: CDR1 SGDLS, CDR2 YYNGEE. The V end lost 6 bases, the J end lost 7 bases, and 20 bases lay between the germline ends. The CDR3 sequence is 15 residues long. For the CDR3, the DNA is TGTGCCAGCACCCCAAGCGGAGGGGTTGGGAATGAGCAGTTCTTC. Amino acids: CASTPSGGVGNEQFF.

Regarding this clone: Without the conserved terminal phenylalanine or tryptophan, this CDR3 likely stems from a read error. This chain uses TRBV11-2 with TRBJ2-7; D is unresolved. CDR1 is SGHAT and CDR2 is FQNNGV in the germline V gene. With 5 bases removed from V and 6 bases from J, the gap between germline ends came to 8 bases. CDR3 size: 11 residues. The CDR3 DNA is TGTGCCAGCAGCGCTGACTCCGAGCAGTACCTC. Protein: CASSADSEQYL.

Points on this clone: A junction boundary mismatches the germline segment, possibly from a read error. The gene calls are TRBV29-1 and TRBJ2-2, with TRBD2 identical over 11 bases. CDR1 is SQVTM, CDR2 ANQGSEA, per germline. The CDR3 has 15 residues. CDR3 in amino acids: CSGELAGENTGELFF. The DNA of the CDR3 is TGCAGCGGTGAACTAGCGGGGGAAAACACCGGGGAGCTGTTTTTT.

The chain uses TRBV2 and TRBJ1-2; D remains ambiguous. CDR1 and CDR2 (germline): SNHLY, FYNNEI. The CDR3 extends over 12 amino acids. Trimming removed 2 bases at V and 8 bases at J, with 9 bases between. CDR3 DNA: TGTGCCAGCAGTGAAAACCCGCGGGGCTACACCTTC. It yields the protein CASSENPRGYTF.

This sequence joins TRBV12-5 and TRBJ2-3, with a weak D call TRBD1 (6 bases). The V gene lost 7 bases and the J gene lost 1 base, with 12 bases spanning the gap. The CDR3 totals 14 residues. Germline V gene lookup returns CDR1 LGHNT and CDR2 FRNRAP. The CDR3 nucleotides are TGTGCTAGTGCCTTACAGGGAGGCACAGATACGCAGTATTTT. Its protein product is CASALQGGTDTQYF.